Below, 4 T cell receptor beta chains from the same sample are listed, as sequenced in a study of CD4 T cells in relation to SARS-CoV-2 and coronaviruses. Before the COVID-19 pandemic, during about 2011-2019, CD4+ T cells were taken from unexposed donors. After roughly ten days of culture, CD4+ T cells were isolated. Here immunoSEQ multiplex PCR was the method, and the copy in TCRdb shows in-frame clones only, minus some. This table holds 9,500 to 15,000 clones, 69% found once. No antigen is known for these receptors. The sequenced sample consisted of CD4+ T cells from PBMCs, cultured in vitro. The receptor source for this set is a human donor in good health.

The CDR3 protein is CASSTSGSSYNEQFF. The CDR3 nucleotides are TGCGCCAGCAGCACTAGCGGGAGCTCCTACAATGAGCAGTTCTTC. The chain is built from TRBV5-1 and TRBJ2-1; TRBD2 agrees at 11 bases. CDR1 SGHRS and CDR2 YFSETQ come from the germline V gene. V shed 4 bases, J shed 0 bases, and the junction held 0 bases outside the gene matches. The CDR3 is made up of 15 amino acids.

This clone was counted between two and nine times. CDR3 bases: TGTGCCAGCCGACCCCCCGGACTAGCGGGGGGACACTACGAGCAGTACTTC. Its protein product is CASRPPGLAGGHYEQYF. The chain recombines TRBV2 with TRBJ2-7, with 14 bases aligning to TRBD2. The CDR3 extends over 17 amino acids. CDR1 and CDR2 from the germline V gene are SNHLY and FYNNEI. With V trimmed by 8 bases and J by 3 bases, 12 bases remained unmatched.

The chain couples TRBV15 to TRBJ2-6, with a tentative D call TRBD2 (5 bases). The germline V gene encodes CDR1 LNHNV and CDR2 YYDKDF (reference sequence). The CDR3 spans 15 residues. Trimming stripped 6 bases from V and 0 bases from J, with 9 bases between. The CDR3 DNA sequence: TGTGCCACCAGTACCCGGGGCTCTGGGGCCAACGTCCTGACTTTC. This codes for CATSTRGSGANVLTF.

This rearrangement joins TRBV3-1 (or the pseudogene TRBV3-2) to TRBJ1-2; D is uncertain. The germline gives CDR1 LGHDT, CDR2 YNNKEL (reference sequence). Trimming left V 1 base short and J 10 bases short, with 10 bases between. CDR3 length: 12 residues. The CDR3 loop reads CASSQGVHDYTF. CDR3 nucleotide sequence: TGTGCCAGCAGCCAAGGAGTCCACGACTACACCTTC.